The TCR beta chain described here comes from a study of T cell changes during pregnancy in multiple sclerosis. The data were produced by immunoSEQ multiplex PCR, yet TCRdb's version contains in-frame clones alone and is incomplete. This table has 40,000 to 45,000 clones, 70% to 90% appearing once. V dropped 0 bases and J dropped 0 bases, with 13 bases sitting between them. CDR1 is SGHRS and CDR2 is YFSETQ in the germline V gene. CDR3 length: 17 amino acids. The sequencing used CD4+ T cells from peripheral blood mononuclear cells, collected after pregnancy. This TCR derives from a female donor with multiple sclerosis, enrolled in a pregnancy study. The chain couples TRBV5-1 to TRBJ2-1; a possible D gene is TRBD1 (6 bases). The CDR3 nucleotides are TGCGCCAGCAGCTTGGGGGGACACCCGAGCTCCTACAATGAGCAGTTCTTC. Translating gives CASSLGGHPSSYNEQFF. Full variable domain (rest looked up from reference TRBV5-1 and TRBJ2-1): KAGVTQTPRYLIKTRGQQVTLSCSPISGHRSVSWYQQTPGQGLQFLFEYFSETQRNKGNFPGRFSGRQFSNSRSEMNVSTLELGDSALYLCASSLGGHPSSYNEQFFGPGTRLTVL.